Following are 30 T cell receptor beta chains from one sample sequenced in a study of blood T cell repertoires in COVID-19. Using immunoSEQ multiplex PCR, the repertoire was profiled, and TCRdb retains in-frame clones only, with some absent. The data show approximately 260,000 clones, nearly 90% seen once. Sequenced input: peripheral blood. These receptors all come from a woman aged 40 to 50 who had recovered from COVID-19.

The chain links TRBV18 to TRBJ1-1; the match to TRBD1 covers 8 bases. Germline-derived CDR1 and CDR2 are KGHSH and LQKENI. V lost 2 bases and J lost 3; bases outside the gene matches: 5. The CDR3 sequence is 15 residues long. The CDR3 nucleotides are TGTGCCAGCTCACCATGGACAGGGACTGACACTGAAGCTTTCTTT. Translated, it gives CASSPWTGTDTEAFF.

The V gene is TRBV4-1, the J gene TRBJ2-2, with 10 bases that match TRBD1. Trimming removed 1 base from V and 7 bases from J; junction bases left unmatched: 6. This CDR3 has 16 amino acids. The germline gives CDR1 MGHRA, CDR2 YSYEKL. The CDR3 DNA is TGCGCCAGCAGCCAAGCCGGGACAGGGGACTTCGGGGAGCTGTTTTTT. It encodes CASSQAGTGDFGELFF.

The count of this clone is one. This rearrangement joins TRBV5-4 to TRBJ1-3; D possibly corresponds to TRBD1 (5 bases). Trimming left V 7 bases short and J 1 base short, with 12 bases between. In germline, CDR1 is SGHNT, CDR2 YYREEE (reference sequence). The CDR3 covers 14 residues. CDR3 sequence (DNA): TGTGCCAGCCTAGGGGTACCATCTGGAAACACCATATATTTT. Its translation is CASLGVPSGNTIYF.

The chain joins TRBV9 to TRBJ1-1, with a tentative D call TRBD1 (5 bases). CDR3 length equals 17 residues. Per germline, CDR1 SGDLS and CDR2 YYNGEE. Trimming stripped 3 bases from V and 3 bases from J, with 21 bases between. CDR3: CASSAGPGGERDTEAFF. The CDR3 bases are TGTGCCAGCAGCGCGGGACCGGGAGGGGAGAGAGACACTGAAGCTTTCTTT. The full variable domain, its missing parts supplied by reference TRBV9 and TRBJ1-1, is DSGVTQTPKHLITATGQRVTLRCSPRSGDLSVYWYQQSLDQGLQFLIQYYNGEERAKGNILERFSAQQFPDLHSELNLSSLELGDSALYFCASSAGPGGERDTEAFFGQGTRLTVV.

The genes are TRBV7-9 and TRBJ2-2; D is uncertain. The germline gives CDR1 SEHNR, CDR2 FQNEAQ (reference sequence). The CDR3 loop spans 14 amino acids. The germline V and J ends were trimmed by 4 bases and 3 bases, with 9 bases remaining between them. The CDR3 bases are TGTGCCAGCAGCTCGATAGGAGACACCGGGGAGCTGTTTTTT. This encodes CASSSIGDTGELFF.

This clone has a handful of counts. The chain's CDR3 is CASSLMDAGSEAFF. The CDR3 nucleotides are TGTGCCAGCAGCTTAATGGACGCGGGGTCGGAAGCTTTCTTT. V and J are TRBV7-9 and TRBJ1-1; D gene unclear. The CDR3 runs to 14 residues. Germline assignment: CDR1 SEHNR and CDR2 FQNEAQ (reference sequence). V lost 2 bases to trimming and J lost 8 bases, with 15 bases between them.

This clone has more than one count but fewer than ten. This chain connects TRBV11-3 to TRBJ2-5, with 12 bases fitting TRBD1. The CDR3 spans 17 residues. Germline lookup yields CDR1 SGHNT and CDR2 YENEEA. V dropped 5 bases and J dropped 5; count of bases not matched to a gene: 12. The CDR3, as DNA: TGTGCCAGCAGCCCGACCCCAGGGACAGGGGGCAGGGAGACCCAGTACTTC. This translates into CASSPTPGTGGRETQYF.

This chain uses TRBV6-5 with TRBJ2-1; D might be TRBD2 (6 bases). V lost 5 bases to trimming and J lost 8 bases, with 16 bases between them. CDR1 and CDR2 from the germline V gene are MNHEY and SVGAGI. The CDR3 runs 14 residues. DNA for the CDR3: TGTGCCAGCAGTAAACTAGCCGGACGAGATGAGCAGTTCTTC. It encodes CASSKLAGRDEQFF.

The CDR3 here is CASSYYTDTQYF. For the CDR3, the DNA is TGTGCCAGCAGCTATTACACAGATACGCAGTATTTT. The V gene is TRBV11-2, the J gene TRBJ2-3; no clear D. V was clipped by 4 bases and J by 2 bases, with 4 bases between them. Germline V gene sequence: CDR1 SGHAT, CDR2 FQNNGV. This CDR3 contains 12 residues. The full variable domain, with the rest looked up from reference TRBV11-2 and TRBJ2-3, is EAGVAQSPRYKIIEKRQSVAFWCNPISGHATLYWYQQILGQGPKLLIQFQNNGVVDDSQLPKDRFSAERLKGVDSTLKIQPAKLEDSAVYLCASSYYTDTQYFGPGTRLTVL.

V gene TRBV9 combines with J gene TRBJ1-2; D uncertain. Germline assignment: CDR1 SGDLS and CDR2 YYNGEE. V was trimmed by 0 bases and J by 3 bases, leaving 9 bases between them. This CDR3 is 14 amino acids long. The CDR3 is CASSVGEGDYGYTF. In DNA form, the CDR3 reads TGTGCCAGCAGCGTAGGGGAGGGTGACTATGGCTACACCTTC.

The genes are TRBV4-1 and TRBJ2-7; 8 bases are a match to TRBD1. Germline lookup yields CDR1 MGHRA and CDR2 YSYEKL. This CDR3 is built from 17 residues. V lost 0 bases, J lost 1 base, and 8 bases stayed unmatched. This CDR3 reads CASSQDPRDRGSYEQYF. CDR3 coding DNA: TGCGCCAGCAGCCAAGATCCCCGAGACAGGGGTTCCTACGAGCAGTACTTC.

V and J are TRBV3-1 (or the pseudogene TRBV3-2) and TRBJ1-2, with D perhaps TRBD1 (5 bases). Deletions cut 4 bases from V and 6 bases from J, with 12 bases between. The length of the CDR3 is 13 residues. CDR1 LGHDT and CDR2 YNNKEL come from the germline V gene (reference sequence). The CDR3 reads CASSLDSRDGYTF. The CDR3 DNA follows: TGTGCCAGCAGCCTCGACAGTAGAGATGGCTACACCTTC.

The rearrangement links TRBV5-1 to TRBJ2-1; 13 bases are shared with TRBD2. The CDR3 loop spans 16 amino acids. Looked up from germline, CDR1 is SGHRS and CDR2 is YFSETQ. J was trimmed by 5 bases and V by 4 bases; bases with no gene match: 6. The CDR3 DNA sequence: TGCGCCAGCAGCGCGAGACTAGCGGGAGGCCACAATGAGCAGTTCTTC. Its translation: CASSARLAGGHNEQFF.

The J gene is TRBJ2-1, the V gene TRBV3-1 (or the pseudogene TRBV3-2); D gene uncertain. The CDR3 is 15 residues long. Germline V lookup: CDR1 LGHDT, CDR2 YNNKEL (reference sequence). The germline V and J ends were trimmed by 4 bases and 0 bases, with 10 bases remaining between them. Written as DNA, the CDR3 is TGTGCCAGCAGCCCAGACTCCCTCTCCTACAATGAGCAGTTCTTC. This translates into CASSPDSLSYNEQFF.

The chain carries TRBV5-1 and TRBJ2-4; D might be TRBD2 (6 bases). The CDR3 covers 14 residues. In germline, CDR1 is SGHRS, CDR2 YFSETQ. Trimming shortened V by 4 bases and J by 7 bases, and 15 bases separated the two germline ends. CDR3 in DNA: TGCGCCAGCAGCCTAAGACTAGACCCCAACATTCAGTACTTC. Protein: CASSLRLDPNIQYF.

V gene TRBV5-6 combines with J gene TRBJ2-7; possibly TRBD1 for D (5 bases). CDR1 and CDR2 from the germline V gene are SGHDT and YYEEEE. The CDR3 contains 12 residues. V lost 4 bases and J 3 bases, leaving 8 bases between the germline ends. The CDR3 region has the DNA TGTGCCAGCAGCACCGACAGCTACGAGCAGTACTTC. Translation gives CASSTDSYEQYF.

This clone has only a few counts. The V call is TRBV6-2 or TRBV6-3, the J call TRBJ1-1, with 7 bases that match TRBD1. V lost 0 bases and J lost 4; bases outside the gene matches: 2. Germline V CDR1 and CDR2: MNHEY, SVGEGT. The CDR3 is made up of 14 amino acids. The CDR3 sequence is CASSYSTGLTEAFF. DNA of the CDR3: TGTGCCAGCAGTTACTCGACAGGGCTCACTGAAGCTTTCTTT.

The chain is built from TRBV7-2 and TRBJ2-7; TRBD2 agrees at 8 bases. The CDR3 contains 21 residues. Germline CDR1 reads SGHTA; CDR2 reads FQGNSA. With 0 bases clipped from V and 6 bases from J, the junction kept 25 bases outside the gene matches. CDR3 coding DNA: TGTGCCAGCAGCTTAGCTAGCGGGACGAAGTTGCCCCCCTGGAGTTCCCCCGAGCAGTACTTC. Protein sequence: CASSLASGTKLPPWSSPEQYF.

The rearrangement joins TRBV30 to TRBJ2-1, with TRBD2 matching over 15 bases. Trimming at V came to 0 bases and at J to 0 bases, leaving 15 bases not matched to a gene. The length of the CDR3 is 22 residues. The germline gives CDR1 GTSNPN, CDR2 SVGIG (reference sequence). This chain's CDR3 is CAWSVPPGLAGGLISSYNEQFF. DNA for the CDR3: TGTGCCTGGAGTGTACCCCCGGGACTAGCGGGAGGCCTAATCAGCTCCTACAATGAGCAGTTCTTC.

The chain couples TRBV7-2 to TRBJ2-1, with D perhaps TRBD1 (6 bases). The CDR3 runs to 15 residues. Germline CDR1 is SGHTA and CDR2 is FQGNSA. Trimming pared 5 bases from V and 9 bases from J, leaving 20 bases between. The CDR3 spells CASSPRWSLGGEQFF. CDR3 sequence (DNA): TGTGCCAGCAGCCCCCGTTGGTCCCTAGGGGGTGAGCAGTTCTTC.

The chain combines TRBV4-3 with TRBJ2-6; a possible D gene is TRBD1 (6 bases). The CDR3 runs 20 residues. V dropped 0 bases and J dropped 0 bases, with 18 bases sitting between them. The germline gives CDR1 LGHNA, CDR2 YSLEER. The CDR3: CASSQEGHRIRSSGANVLTF. CDR3 in DNA: TGCGCCAGCAGCCAAGAGGGACATCGAATACGTAGCTCTGGGGCCAACGTCCTGACTTTC.

The CDR3 region is CASSFRGTGNTIYF. DNA of the CDR3: TGTGCCAGCAGCTTCAGGGGGACTGGAAACACCATATATTTT. The chain is built from TRBV6-5 and TRBJ1-3; TRBD1 aligns across 7 bases. The germline gives CDR1 MNHEY, CDR2 SVGAGI. This CDR3 has 14 residues. V lost 6 bases to trimming and J lost 2 bases; unmatched junction nucleotides: 4.

The rearrangement links TRBV5-4 to TRBJ2-1; 10 bases are shared with TRBD2. CDR1 and CDR2 (germline): SGHNT, YYREEE (reference sequence). This CDR3 has 16 residues. V was clipped by 0 bases and J by 5 bases; unmatched bases: 5. The CDR3, as DNA: TGTGCCAGCAGCTTGGAAAGCGGGGGGGTTAACAATGAGCAGTTCTTC. Its protein product is CASSLESGGVNNEQFF.

This clone was seen once. The chain joins TRBV10-3 to TRBJ1-3; TRBD1 aligns across 8 bases. Germline V gene sequence: CDR1 ENHRY, CDR2 SYGVKD. V trimming: 4 bases; J trimming: 2 bases; junction bases outside the gene matches: 7. CDR3 length: 16 amino acids. The CDR3 bases are TGTGCCATCAGTGCCCCGGGACAGGTGCCTGGAAACACCATATATTTT. Protein: CAISAPGQVPGNTIYF.

Details on this clone: One end of the junction varies from germline; a read error may be responsible. The chain carries TRBV27 and TRBJ2-3; TRBD2 agrees at 13 bases. Germline lookup yields CDR1 MNHEY and CDR2 SMNVEV (reference sequence). This CDR3 spans 14 amino acids. The CDR3 coding sequence is TGCGGGGTGGGACTAGCGGGACCCCGGGATACGCAGTATTTT. Translating it yields CGVGLAGPRDTQYF.

The chain links TRBV3-1 (or the pseudogene TRBV3-2) to TRBJ1-2; D gene ambiguous. CDR1 and CDR2 from the germline V gene are LGHDT and YNNKEL (reference sequence). Trimming took off 0 bases at V and 8 bases at J, with 10 bases between the two ends. CDR3 length: 13 residues. CDR3 sequence reads: CASSQDRGRGYTF. Here the CDR3 DNA reads TGTGCCAGCAGCCAAGATCGAGGGCGCGGCTACACCTTC.

Only one count was recorded for this clone. This rearrangement joins TRBV7-9 to TRBJ2-5; maybe TRBD1 (7 bases). The CDR3 has 13 amino acids. V shed 3 bases and J shed 5 bases, with 10 bases lying between them. CDR1 and CDR2 from the germline V gene are SEHNR and FQNEAQ (reference sequence). CDR3 DNA sequence: TGTGCCAGCAGCTTTCAGGGGGGCGAGACCCAGTACTTC. It encodes CASSFQGGETQYF. Together with reference TRBV7-9 and TRBJ2-5, the CDR3 gives the full variable domain: DTGVSQNPRHKITKRGQNVTFRCDPISEHNRLYWYRQTLGQGPEFLTYFQNEAQLEKSRLLSDRFSAERPKGSFSTLEIQRTEQGDSAMYLCASSFQGGETQYFGPGTRLLVL.

The gene calls are TRBV6-1 and TRBJ2-3; possibly TRBD2 for D (5 bases). Germline lookup yields CDR1 MNHNS and CDR2 SASEGT. V lost 0 bases and J lost 3, with 10 bases in between. CDR3 length: 15 amino acids. CDR3 protein: CASSEAHSGTDTQYF. The CDR3 DNA is TGTGCCAGCAGTGAAGCGCACAGCGGTACAGATACGCAGTATTTT.

The V and J genes are TRBV29-1 and TRBJ2-5; TRBD2 aligns across 10 bases. The germline V gene has CDR1 SQVTM and CDR2 ANQGSEA. The CDR3 consists of 12 residues. With 7 bases clipped from V and 5 bases from J, the junction kept 4 bases outside the gene matches. CDR3 in amino acids: CSASGSLETQYF. CDR3 nucleotides: TGCAGCGCTAGCGGGAGTCTTGAGACCCAGTACTTC. The variable domain in full, with the rest retrieved from reference TRBV29-1 and TRBJ2-5, is SAVISQKPSRDICQRGTSLTIQCQVDSQVTMMFWYRQQPGQSLTLIATANQGSEATYESGFVIDKFPISRPNLTFSTLTVSNMSPEDSSIYLCSASGSLETQYFGPGTRLLVL.

This sequence joins TRBV5-4 and TRBJ2-1; 10 bases agree with TRBD2. With V trimmed by 6 bases and J by 7 bases, 7 bases remained unmatched. Per germline, CDR1 SGHNT and CDR2 YYREEE (reference sequence). The CDR3 loop spans 14 amino acids. The DNA for the CDR3 is TGTGCCAGCAATCCAAGCGGGAGGGGGAATGAGCAGTTCTTC. Amino acids: CASNPSGRGNEQFF.